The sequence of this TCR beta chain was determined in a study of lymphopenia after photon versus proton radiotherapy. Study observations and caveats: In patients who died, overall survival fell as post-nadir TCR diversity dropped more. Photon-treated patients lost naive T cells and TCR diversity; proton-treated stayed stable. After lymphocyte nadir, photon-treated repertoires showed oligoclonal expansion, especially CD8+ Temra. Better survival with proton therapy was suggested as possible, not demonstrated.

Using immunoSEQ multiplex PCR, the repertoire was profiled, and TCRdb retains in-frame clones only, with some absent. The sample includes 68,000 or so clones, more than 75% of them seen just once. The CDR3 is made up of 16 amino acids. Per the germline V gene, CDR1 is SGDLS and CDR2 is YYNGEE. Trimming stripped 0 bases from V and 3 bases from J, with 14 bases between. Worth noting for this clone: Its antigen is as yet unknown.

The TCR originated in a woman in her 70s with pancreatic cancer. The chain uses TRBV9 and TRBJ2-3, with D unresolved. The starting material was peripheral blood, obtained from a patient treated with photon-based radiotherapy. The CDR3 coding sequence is TGTGCCAGCAGCGTAGCTCATGGGTTATTGACAGATACGCAGTATTTT. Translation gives CASSVAHGLLTDTQYF.